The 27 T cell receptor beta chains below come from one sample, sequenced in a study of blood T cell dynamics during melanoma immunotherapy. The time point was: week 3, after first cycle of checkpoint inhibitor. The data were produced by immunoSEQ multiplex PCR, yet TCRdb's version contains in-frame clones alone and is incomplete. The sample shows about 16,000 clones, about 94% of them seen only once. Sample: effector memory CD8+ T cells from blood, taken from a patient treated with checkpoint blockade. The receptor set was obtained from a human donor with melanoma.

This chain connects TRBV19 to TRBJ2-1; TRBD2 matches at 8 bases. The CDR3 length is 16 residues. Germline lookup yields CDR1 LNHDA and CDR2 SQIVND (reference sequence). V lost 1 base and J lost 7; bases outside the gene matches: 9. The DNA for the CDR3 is TGTGCCAGTAGTATAGGGCCGGGGGGGCGCGGTAATGAGCAGTTCTTC. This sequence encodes CASSIGPGGRGNEQFF.

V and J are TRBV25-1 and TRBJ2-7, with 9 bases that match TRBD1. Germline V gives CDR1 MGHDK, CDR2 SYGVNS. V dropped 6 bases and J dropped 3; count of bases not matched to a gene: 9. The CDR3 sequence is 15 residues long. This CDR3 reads CASSDPGTGNYEQYF. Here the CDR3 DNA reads TGTGCCAGCAGCGATCCCGGGACAGGGAACTACGAGCAGTACTTC.

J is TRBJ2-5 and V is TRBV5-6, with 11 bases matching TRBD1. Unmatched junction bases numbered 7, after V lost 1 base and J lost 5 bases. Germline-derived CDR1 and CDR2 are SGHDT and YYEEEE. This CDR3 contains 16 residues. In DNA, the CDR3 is TGTGCCAGCAGCTTGCCCTGGACAGGGGGCGGGGAGACCCAGTACTTC. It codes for CASSLPWTGGGETQYF.

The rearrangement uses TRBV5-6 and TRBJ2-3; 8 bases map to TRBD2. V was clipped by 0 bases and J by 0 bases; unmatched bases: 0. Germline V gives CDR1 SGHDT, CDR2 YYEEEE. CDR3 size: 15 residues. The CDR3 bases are TGTGCCAGCAGCTTGGTAGCGGGAAGCACAGATACGCAGTATTTT. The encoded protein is CASSLVAGSTDTQYF.

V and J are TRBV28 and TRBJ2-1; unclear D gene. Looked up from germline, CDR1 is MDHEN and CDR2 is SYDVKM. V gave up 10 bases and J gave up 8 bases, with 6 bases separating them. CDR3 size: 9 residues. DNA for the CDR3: TGTGCCACCGGTTATGAGCAGTTCTTC. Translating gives CATGYEQFF.

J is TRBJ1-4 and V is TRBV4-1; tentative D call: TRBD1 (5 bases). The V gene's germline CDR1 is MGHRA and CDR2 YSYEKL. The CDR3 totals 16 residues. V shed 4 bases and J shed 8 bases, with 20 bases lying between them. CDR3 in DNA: TGCGCCAGCAGCCCAAGGGGTCCGGGCGGTGAAGAAAAACTGTTTTTT. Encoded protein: CASSPRGPGGEEKLFF.

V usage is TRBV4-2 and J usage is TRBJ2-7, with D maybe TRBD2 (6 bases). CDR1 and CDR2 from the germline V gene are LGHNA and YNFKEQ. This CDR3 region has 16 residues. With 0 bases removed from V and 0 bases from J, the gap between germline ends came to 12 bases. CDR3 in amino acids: CASSQDLAESSYEQYF. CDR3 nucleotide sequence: TGTGCCAGCAGCCAAGATTTAGCGGAGAGCTCCTACGAGCAGTACTTC.

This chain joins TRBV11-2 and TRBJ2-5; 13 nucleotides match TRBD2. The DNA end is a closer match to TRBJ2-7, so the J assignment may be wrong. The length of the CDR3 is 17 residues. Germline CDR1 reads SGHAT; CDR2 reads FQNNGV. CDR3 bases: TGTGCCAGCAGCCCCGGACTAGCGGGAGAGCTCTCCTACGAGCAGTACTTC. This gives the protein CASSPGLAGELSYEQYF.

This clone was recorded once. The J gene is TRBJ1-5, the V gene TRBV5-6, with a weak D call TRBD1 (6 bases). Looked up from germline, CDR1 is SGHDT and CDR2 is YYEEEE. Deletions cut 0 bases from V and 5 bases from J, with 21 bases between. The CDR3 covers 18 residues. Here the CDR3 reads CASSLGPTGMEDHQPQHF. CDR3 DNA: TGTGCCAGCAGCTTGGGACCTACAGGGATGGAGGATCATCAGCCCCAGCATTTT.

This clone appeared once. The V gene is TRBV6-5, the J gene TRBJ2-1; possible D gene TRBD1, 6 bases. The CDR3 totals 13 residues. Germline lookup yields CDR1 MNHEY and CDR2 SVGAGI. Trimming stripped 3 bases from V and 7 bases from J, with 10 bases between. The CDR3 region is CASSYLQGNEQFF. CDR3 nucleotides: TGTGCCAGCAGTTATCTACAGGGAAATGAGCAGTTCTTC.

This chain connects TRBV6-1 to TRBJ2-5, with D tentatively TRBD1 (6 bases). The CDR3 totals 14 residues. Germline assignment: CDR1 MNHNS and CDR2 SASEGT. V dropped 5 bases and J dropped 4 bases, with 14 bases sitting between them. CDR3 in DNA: TGTGCCAGCAGTTCCACAGGGTTAGTAGAGACCCAGTACTTC. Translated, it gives CASSSTGLVETQYF.

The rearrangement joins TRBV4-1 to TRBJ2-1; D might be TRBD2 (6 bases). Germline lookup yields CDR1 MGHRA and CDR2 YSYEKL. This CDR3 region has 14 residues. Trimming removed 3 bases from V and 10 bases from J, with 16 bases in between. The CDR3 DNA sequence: TGCGCCAGCAGCCACGCCCGGGGGTATCGGGAGCAGTTCTTC. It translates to CASSHARGYREQFF.

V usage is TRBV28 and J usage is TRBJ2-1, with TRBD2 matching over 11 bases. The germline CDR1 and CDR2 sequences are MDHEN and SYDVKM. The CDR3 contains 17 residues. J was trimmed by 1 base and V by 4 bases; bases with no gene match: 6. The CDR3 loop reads CASSSPSGRMSYNEQFF. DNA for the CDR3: TGTGCCAGCAGTTCGCCTAGCGGGAGGATGTCCTACAATGAGCAGTTCTTC. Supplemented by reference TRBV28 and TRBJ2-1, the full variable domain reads DVKVTQSSRYLVKRTGEKVFLECVQDMDHENMFWYRQDPGLGLRLIYFSYDVKMKEKGDIPEGYSVSREKKERFSLILESASTNQTSMYLCASSSPSGRMSYNEQFFGPGTRLTVL.

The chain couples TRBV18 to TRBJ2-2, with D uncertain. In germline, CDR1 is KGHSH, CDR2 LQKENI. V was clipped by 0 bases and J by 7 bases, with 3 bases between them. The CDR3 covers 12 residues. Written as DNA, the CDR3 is TGTGCCAGCTCACCACCCGGCGGGGAGCTGTTTTTT. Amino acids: CASSPPGGELFF.

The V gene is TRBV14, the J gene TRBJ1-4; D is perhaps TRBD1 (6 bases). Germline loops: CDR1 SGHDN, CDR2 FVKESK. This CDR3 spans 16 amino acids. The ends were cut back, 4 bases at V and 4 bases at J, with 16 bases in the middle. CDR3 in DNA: TGTGCCAGCAGCCTAGAAGCTCAGGGGTTTAATGAAAAACTGTTTTTT. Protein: CASSLEAQGFNEKLFF.

CDR3 residues: CASSPRQGYEQYF. The CDR3 nucleotides are TGTGCCAGCAGCCCGAGACAGGGCTACGAGCAGTACTTC. This chain links TRBV7-8 with TRBJ2-7; TRBD1 aligns across 7 bases. This CDR3 spans 13 amino acids. Trimming removed 5 bases from V and 3 bases from J; junction bases left unmatched: 4. CDR1 SGHVS and CDR2 FQNEAQ come from the germline V gene.

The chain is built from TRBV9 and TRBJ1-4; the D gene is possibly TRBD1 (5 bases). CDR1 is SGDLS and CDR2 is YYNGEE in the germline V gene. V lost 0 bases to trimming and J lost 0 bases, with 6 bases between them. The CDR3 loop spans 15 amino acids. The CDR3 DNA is TGTGCCAGCAGCGTAGGGGGCTCAACTAATGAAAAACTGTTTTTT. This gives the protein CASSVGGSTNEKLFF.

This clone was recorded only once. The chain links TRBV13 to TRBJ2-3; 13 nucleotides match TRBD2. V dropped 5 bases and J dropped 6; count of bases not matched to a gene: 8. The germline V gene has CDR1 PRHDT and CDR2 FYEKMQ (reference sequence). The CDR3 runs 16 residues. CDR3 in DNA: TGTGCCAGCAGCCCCGCGACTAGCGGGAGGTGGGATACGCAGTATTTT. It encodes CASSPATSGRWDTQYF.

In DNA form, the CDR3 reads TGCGCCAGCAGCTTGGAGGCAGGCTATGGCTACACCTTC. Amino acids: CASSLEAGYGYTF. This rearrangement joins TRBV5-1 to TRBJ1-2, with no clear D. The V and J ends lost 0 bases and 4 bases respectively, with 7 bases between them. The germline V gene has CDR1 SGHRS and CDR2 YFSETQ. The CDR3 has 13 amino acids.

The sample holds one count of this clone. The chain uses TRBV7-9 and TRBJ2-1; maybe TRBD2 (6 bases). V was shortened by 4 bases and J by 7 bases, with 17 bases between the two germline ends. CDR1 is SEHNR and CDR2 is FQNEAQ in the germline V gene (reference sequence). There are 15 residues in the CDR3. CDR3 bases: TGTGCCAGCAGCTCGGGAGTTCGTGGAGGGAATGAGCAGTTCTTC. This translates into CASSSGVRGGNEQFF.

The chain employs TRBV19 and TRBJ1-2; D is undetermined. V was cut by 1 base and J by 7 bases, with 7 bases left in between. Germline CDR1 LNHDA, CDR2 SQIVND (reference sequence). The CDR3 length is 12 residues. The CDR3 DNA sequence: TGTGCCAGTAGTATAGGGGCTAGTGGCTACACCTTC. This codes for CASSIGASGYTF.

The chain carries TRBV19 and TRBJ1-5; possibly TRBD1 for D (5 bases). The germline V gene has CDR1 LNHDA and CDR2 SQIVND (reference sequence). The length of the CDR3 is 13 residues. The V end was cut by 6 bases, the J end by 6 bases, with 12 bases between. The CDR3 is CASSLQGSQPQHF. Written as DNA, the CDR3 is TGTGCCAGTAGCCTGCAGGGTAGTCAGCCCCAGCATTTT.

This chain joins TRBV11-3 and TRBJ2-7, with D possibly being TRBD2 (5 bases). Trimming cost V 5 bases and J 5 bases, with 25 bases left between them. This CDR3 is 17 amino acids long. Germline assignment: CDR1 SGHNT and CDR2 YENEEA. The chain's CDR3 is CASSLTPGLGVNNEQYF. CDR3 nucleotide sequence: TGTGCCAGCAGCCTCACTCCGGGATTGGGCGTTAACAACGAGCAGTACTTC.

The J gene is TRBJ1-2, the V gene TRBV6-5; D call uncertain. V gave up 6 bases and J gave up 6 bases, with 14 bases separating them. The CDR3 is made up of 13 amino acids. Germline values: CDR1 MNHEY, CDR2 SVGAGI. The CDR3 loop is CASSPAFLDGYTF. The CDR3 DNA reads TGTGCCAGCAGCCCTGCCTTTCTCGATGGCTACACCTTC.

For the CDR3, the DNA is TGTGCCAGCAGTTTAGGGACAGGGGAAAAAGAGACCCAGTACTTC. Its translation is CASSLGTGEKETQYF. The V gene is TRBV27, the J gene TRBJ2-5; 10 bases line up with TRBD1. The CDR3 totals 15 residues. The trim removed 2 bases at V and 3 bases at J, leaving 3 bases unmatched. Germline assignment: CDR1 MNHEY and CDR2 SMNVEV (reference sequence).

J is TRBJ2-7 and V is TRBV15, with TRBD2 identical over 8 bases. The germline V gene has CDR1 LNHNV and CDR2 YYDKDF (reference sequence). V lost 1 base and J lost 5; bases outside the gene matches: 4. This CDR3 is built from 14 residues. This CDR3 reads CATSRGSAGDEQYF. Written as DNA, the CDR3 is TGTGCCACCAGCAGAGGTTCAGCGGGAGACGAGCAGTACTTC.

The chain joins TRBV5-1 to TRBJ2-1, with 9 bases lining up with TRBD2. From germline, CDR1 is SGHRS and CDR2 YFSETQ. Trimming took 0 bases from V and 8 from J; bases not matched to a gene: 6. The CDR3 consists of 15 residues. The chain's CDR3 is CASSLVVSGSDEQFF. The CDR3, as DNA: TGCGCCAGCAGCTTGGTAGTTAGCGGGAGCGATGAGCAGTTCTTC.